This TCR beta chain originates from a study of T cell repertoires in cytomegalovirus infection. Overall study findings and caveats: HLA-C-restricted CMV clonotypes gave the most frequent clonotype in two of eight donors.

This clonotype was counted a few times. What it recognizes is unknown. TCRdb processed the reads anew with MiXCR; each CDR3 protein has one entry. The table shows roughly 800,000 distinct CDR3 sequences, with 25% to 30% occurring only once. The V gene's germline CDR1 is PRHDT and CDR2 FYEKMQ (reference sequence). Trimming cost V 2 bases and J 3 bases, with 7 bases left between them. The CDR3 sequence is 14 residues long. The sequences come from cultured CD8+ T cells from PBMCs, collected from culture after CMV antigen stimulation. V and J are TRBV13 and TRBJ2-2, with no clear D. The clonotype comes from a human donor in good health (CMV status not recorded). Some clones in this sample may be carry-over from other donors' samples. The CDR3 region has the DNA TGTGCCAGCAGCTTATTCGGCCACACCGGGGAGCTGTTTTTT. Protein sequence: CASSLFGHTGELFF.